Detailed here is one TCR beta chain. iRepertoire HTBI primers and Arm-PCR of CDR3 regions built TCR beta libraries. Authors' data handling: Under 75 TRBV and 11 to 15 TRBJ segments were identified across samples. One entry per CDR3 protein, called by TCRdb with MiXCR from the multiplex PCR reads. TCRdb, not the authors, supplied the V and J calls. Of around 500,000 distinct CDR3 sequences in the sample, about 13% were seen once. These data are taken from a study of regulatory T cells in long-lasting Graves disease. Trimming removed 0 bases from V and 6 bases from J; junction bases left unmatched: 15. CDR1 and CDR2 from the germline V gene are SGHRS and YFSETQ. This CDR3 is 17 amino acids long. Indicated time point: newly diagnosed GD, antithyroid drugs for less than 3 months. Construction of the TCR library relied on RNA isolated from PBMCs. These data were also reused for a study on T cells in Graves' hyperthyroidism and ophthalmopathy. According to that study: Diagnostic assessment was based on clinical symptoms, serum thyroxine and TRAb, thyroid ultrasound and orbital computed tomography. In the first-round RT-PCR of the TCR CDR3, the HTBI primer set was used.

The material was peripheral blood mononuclear cells (PBMCs), obtained at new diagnosis, from a patient treated with antithyroid drugs. The receptor was isolated from a man aged 25 to 40 with Graves disease. The chain uses TRBV5-1 and TRBJ2-7, with 7 bases lining up with TRBD2. This CDR3 is CASSLALLGLGTLEQYF. The CDR3 DNA reads as TGCGCCAGCAGCTTGGCCCTTCTAGGACTAGGAACCCTCGAGCAGTACTTC.